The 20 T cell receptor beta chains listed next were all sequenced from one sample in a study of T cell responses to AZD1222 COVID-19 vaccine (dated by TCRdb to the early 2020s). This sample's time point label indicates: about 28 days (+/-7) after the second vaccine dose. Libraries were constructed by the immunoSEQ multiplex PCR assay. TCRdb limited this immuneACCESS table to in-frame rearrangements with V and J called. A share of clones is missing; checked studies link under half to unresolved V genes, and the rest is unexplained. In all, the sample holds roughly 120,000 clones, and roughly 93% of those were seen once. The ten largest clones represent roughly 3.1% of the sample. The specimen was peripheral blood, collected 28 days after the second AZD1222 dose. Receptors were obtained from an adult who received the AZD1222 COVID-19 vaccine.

The CDR3 is CASSLRALGQYF. In nucleotides, the CDR3 is TGTGCCAGCAGCCTCCGGGCCTTGGGGCAGTACTTC. This chain connects TRBV12-3 or TRBV12-4 to TRBJ2-7; the D is unclear. The CDR3 extends over 12 amino acids. Trimming removed 6 bases from V and 9 bases from J, with 15 bases in between.

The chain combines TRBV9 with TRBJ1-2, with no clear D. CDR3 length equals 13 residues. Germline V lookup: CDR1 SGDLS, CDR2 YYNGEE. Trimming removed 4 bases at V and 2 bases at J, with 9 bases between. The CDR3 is CASSLRKNYGYTF. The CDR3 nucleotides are TGTGCCAGCAGCCTAAGGAAAAACTATGGCTACACCTTC.

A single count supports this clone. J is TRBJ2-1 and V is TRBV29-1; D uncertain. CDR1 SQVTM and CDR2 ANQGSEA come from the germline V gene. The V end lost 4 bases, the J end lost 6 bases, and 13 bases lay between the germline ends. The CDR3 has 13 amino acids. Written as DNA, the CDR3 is TGCAGCGTTGTAGTGGGTCTGTCCAATGAGCAGTTCTTC. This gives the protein CSVVVGLSNEQFF.

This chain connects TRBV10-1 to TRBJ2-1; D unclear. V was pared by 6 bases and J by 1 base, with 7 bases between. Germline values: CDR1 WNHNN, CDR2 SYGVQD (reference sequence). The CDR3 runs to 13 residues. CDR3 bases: TGCGCCAGCAGCCGGCCTTCCTACAATGAGCAGTTCTTC. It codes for CASSRPSYNEQFF.

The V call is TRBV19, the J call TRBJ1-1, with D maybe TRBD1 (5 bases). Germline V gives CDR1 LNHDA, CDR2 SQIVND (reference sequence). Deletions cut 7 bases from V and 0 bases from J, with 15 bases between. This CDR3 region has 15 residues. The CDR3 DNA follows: TGTGCCAGTAAGGGGCCGCGGTCCATGAACACTGAAGCTTTCTTT. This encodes CASKGPRSMNTEAFF. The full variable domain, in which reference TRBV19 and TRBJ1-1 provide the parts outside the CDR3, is DGGITQSPKYLFRKEGQNVTLSCEQNLNHDAMYWYRQDPGQGLRLIYYSQIVNDFQKGDIAEGYSVSREKKESFPLTVTSAQKNPTAFYLCASKGPRSMNTEAFFGQGTRLTVV.

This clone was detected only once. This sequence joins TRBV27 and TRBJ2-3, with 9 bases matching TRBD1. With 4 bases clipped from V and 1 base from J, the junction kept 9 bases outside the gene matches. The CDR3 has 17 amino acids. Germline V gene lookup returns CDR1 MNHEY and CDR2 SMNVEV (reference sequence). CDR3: CASSSRDRDLRTDTQYF. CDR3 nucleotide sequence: TGTGCCAGCAGTTCGAGGGACAGGGATCTTCGCACAGATACGCAGTATTTT.

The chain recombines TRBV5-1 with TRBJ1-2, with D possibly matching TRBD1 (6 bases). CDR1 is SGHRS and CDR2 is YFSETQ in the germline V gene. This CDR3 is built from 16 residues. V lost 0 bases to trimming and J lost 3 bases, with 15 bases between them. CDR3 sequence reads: CASSLAIANRDYGYTF. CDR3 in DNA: TGCGCCAGCAGCTTGGCTATAGCGAACAGGGACTATGGCTACACCTTC.

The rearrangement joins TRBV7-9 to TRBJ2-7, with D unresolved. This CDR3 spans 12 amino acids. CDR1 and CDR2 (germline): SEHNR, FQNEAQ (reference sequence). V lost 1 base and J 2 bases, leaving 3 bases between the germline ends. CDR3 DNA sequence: TGTGCCAGCAGCTTAGTTCCCTACGAGCAGTACTTC. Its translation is CASSLVPYEQYF.

The CDR3 sequence: CASSFGSSSEQYF. CDR3 coding DNA: TGTGCCAGCAGCTTTGGCAGTTCTAGCGAGCAGTACTTC. J is TRBJ2-7 and V is TRBV7-9, with D hard to call. The V and J ends lost 3 bases and 6 bases respectively, with 12 bases between them. Germline values: CDR1 SEHNR, CDR2 FQNEAQ (reference sequence). There are 13 residues in the CDR3.

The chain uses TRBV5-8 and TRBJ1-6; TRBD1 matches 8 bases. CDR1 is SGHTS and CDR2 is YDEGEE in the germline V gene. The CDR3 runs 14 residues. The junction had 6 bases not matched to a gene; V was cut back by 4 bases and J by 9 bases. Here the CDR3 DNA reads TGTGCCAGCAGCAATGGACAGGGTGGTTCACCCCTCCACTTT. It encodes CASSNGQGGSPLHF.

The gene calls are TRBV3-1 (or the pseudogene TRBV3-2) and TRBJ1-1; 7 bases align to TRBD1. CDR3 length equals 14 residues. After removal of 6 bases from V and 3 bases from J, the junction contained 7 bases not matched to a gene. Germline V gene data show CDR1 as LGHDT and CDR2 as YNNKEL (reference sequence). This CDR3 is CASRVTGADTEAFF. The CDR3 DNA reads TGTGCCAGCAGGGTTACAGGGGCTGACACTGAAGCTTTCTTT.

The CDR3 DNA follows: TGTGCCAGCAGAGGAATCGGGGAGCTGTTTTTT. Its protein is CASRGIGELFF. The chain uses TRBV5-4 and TRBJ2-2; D remains ambiguous. V gave up 5 bases and J gave up 7 bases, with 6 bases separating them. The length of the CDR3 is 11 residues. Looked up from germline, CDR1 is SGHNT and CDR2 is YYREEE (reference sequence). The variable domain in full, completed from reference TRBV5-4 and TRBJ2-2, reads ETGVTQSPTHLIKTRGQQVTLRCSSQSGHNTVSWYQQALGQGPQFIFQYYREEENGRGNFPPRFSGLQFPNYSSELNVNALELDDSALYLCASRGIGELFFGEGSRLTVL.

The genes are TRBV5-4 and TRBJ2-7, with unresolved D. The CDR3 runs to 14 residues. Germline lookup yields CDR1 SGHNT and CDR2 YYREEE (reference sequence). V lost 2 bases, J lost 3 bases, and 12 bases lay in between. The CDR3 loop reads CASSLAPVGYEQYF. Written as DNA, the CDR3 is TGTGCCAGCAGCTTAGCGCCGGTAGGCTACGAGCAGTACTTC.

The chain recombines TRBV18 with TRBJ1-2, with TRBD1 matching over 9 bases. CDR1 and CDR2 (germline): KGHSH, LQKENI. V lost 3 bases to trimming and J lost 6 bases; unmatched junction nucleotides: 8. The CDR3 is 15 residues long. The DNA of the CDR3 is TGTGCCAGCTCACCCGGGAACAGGGGGCTTAATGGCTACACCTTC. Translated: CASSPGNRGLNGYTF.

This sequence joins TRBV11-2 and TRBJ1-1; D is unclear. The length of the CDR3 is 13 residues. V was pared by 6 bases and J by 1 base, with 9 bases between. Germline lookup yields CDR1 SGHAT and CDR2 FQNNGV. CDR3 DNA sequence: TGTGCCAGCAGACCCGACAAGAACACTGAAGCTTTCTTT. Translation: CASRPDKNTEAFF.

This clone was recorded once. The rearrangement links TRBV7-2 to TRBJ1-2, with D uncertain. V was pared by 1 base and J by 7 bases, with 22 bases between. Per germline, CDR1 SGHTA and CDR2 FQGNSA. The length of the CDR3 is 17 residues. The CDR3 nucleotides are TGTGCCAGCAGCTTAGTGTATAGGGTTACTGGGGAGATTGGCTACACCTTC. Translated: CASSLVYRVTGEIGYTF. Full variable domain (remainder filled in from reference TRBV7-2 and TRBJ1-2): GAGVSQSPSNKVTEKGKDVELRCDPISGHTALYWYRQSLGQGLEFLIYFQGNSAPDKSGLPSDRFSAERTGGSVSTLTIQRTQQEDSAVYLCASSLVYRVTGEIGYTFGSGTRLTVV.

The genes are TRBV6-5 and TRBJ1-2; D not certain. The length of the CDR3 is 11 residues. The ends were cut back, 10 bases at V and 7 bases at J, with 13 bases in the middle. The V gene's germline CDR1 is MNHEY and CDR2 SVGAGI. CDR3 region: CATVRAGGYTF. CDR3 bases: TGTGCCACCGTCCGGGCAGGTGGCTACACCTTC.

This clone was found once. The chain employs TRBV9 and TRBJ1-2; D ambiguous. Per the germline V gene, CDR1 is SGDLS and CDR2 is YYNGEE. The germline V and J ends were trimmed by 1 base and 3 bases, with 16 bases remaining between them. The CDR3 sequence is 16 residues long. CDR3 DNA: TGTGCCAGCAGCGTACCCCAAGGGTTTGAGGACTATGGCTACACCTTC. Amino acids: CASSVPQGFEDYGYTF.

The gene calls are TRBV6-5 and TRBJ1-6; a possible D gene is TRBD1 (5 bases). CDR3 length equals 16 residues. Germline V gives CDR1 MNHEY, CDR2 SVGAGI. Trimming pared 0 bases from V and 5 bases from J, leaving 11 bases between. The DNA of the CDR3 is TGTGCCAGCAGTTACTCGGGAGGGGTAAATAATTCACCCCTCCACTTT. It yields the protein CASSYSGGVNNSPLHF.

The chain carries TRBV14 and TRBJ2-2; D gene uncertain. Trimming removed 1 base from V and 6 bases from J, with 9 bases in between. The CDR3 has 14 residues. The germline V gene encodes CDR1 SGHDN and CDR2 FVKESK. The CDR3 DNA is TGTGCCAGCAGCCAAGTTTCATGGGCCGGGGAGCTGTTTTTT. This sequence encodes CASSQVSWAGELFF.